The 8 T cell receptor beta chains below were found in one sample sequenced in a study of shared clonotypes between healthy human individuals. Sequencing used immunoSEQ multiplex PCR; TCRdb keeps in-frame clones, though not all of them. This table has over a million clones, approximately 80% appearing once. Sequenced input: memory CD4+ T cells from PBMCs. Subset in this sample: CD45RA-negative fraction. The receptors shown here come from a man aged 18-30 years in good health. Some clones in this sample may be carry-over from other donors' samples.

V gene TRBV5-4 combines with J gene TRBJ1-2; 11 bases match TRBD1. The CDR3 is 17 amino acids. CDR1 and CDR2 (germline): SGHNT, YYREEE (reference sequence). V dropped 0 bases and J dropped 5; count of bases not matched to a gene: 9. CDR3 bases: TGTGCCAGCAGCTTGGGTGGACAGGGGGCTGTTGGGTATGGCTACACCTTC. Translation: CASSLGGQGAVGYGYTF.

The sample holds a few counts of this clone. The chain employs TRBV4-3 and TRBJ1-4; D not certain. The CDR3 is 15 residues long. Trimming took off 0 bases at V and 11 bases at J, with 16 bases between the two ends. CDR1 is LGHNA, CDR2 YSLEER, per germline. The chain's CDR3 is CASSQDVQSPAKLFF. CDR3 bases: TGCGCCAGCAGCCAAGATGTGCAGTCCCCTGCTAAACTGTTTTTT.

This clone appeared a single time. The chain recombines TRBV2 with TRBJ2-1; the D is unclear. This CDR3 is 17 amino acids long. The V gene's germline CDR1 is SNHLY and CDR2 FYNNEI. Trimming took off 1 base at V and 8 bases at J, with 21 bases between the two ends. The chain's CDR3 is CASSEEGRPGQKDEQFF. CDR3 nucleotides: TGTGCCAGCAGTGAAGAAGGCCGTCCTGGTCAGAAGGATGAGCAGTTCTTC.

This sequence joins TRBV28 and TRBJ1-1; no clear D. Germline CDR1 and CDR2: MDHEN and SYDVKM. The CDR3 contains 15 residues. Deletions cut 3 bases from V and 0 bases from J, with 11 bases between. In DNA, the CDR3 is TGTGCCAGCAGTTTTATCGGACGGTTGAACACTGAAGCTTTCTTT. Translation: CASSFIGRLNTEAFF.

The J gene is TRBJ2-7, the V gene TRBV28; D unresolved. V lost 5 bases to trimming and J lost 1 base, with 15 bases between them. The germline CDR1 and CDR2 sequences are MDHEN and SYDVKM. This CDR3 comprises 15 residues. Here the CDR3 DNA reads TGTGCCAGCAGTCTCCCGGAGACGGATTCCTACGAGCAGTACTTC. It specifies CASSLPETDSYEQYF.

On this clone itself: This sample also contains other DNA sequences that code for the same CDR3. J is TRBJ2-3 and V is TRBV6-6; 8 nucleotides agree with TRBD2. V shed 6 bases and J 3 bases; nucleotides not matched to a gene: 5. In germline, CDR1 is MNHNY, CDR2 SVGAGI (reference sequence). The CDR3 is 14 amino acids. As DNA, the CDR3 is TGTGCCAGCAGCTATCGGGAGGGTACAGATACGCAGTATTTT. Translation: CASSYREGTDTQYF.

The chain joins TRBV7-3 to TRBJ2-2; D is tentatively TRBD1 or TRBD2 (6 bases each). CDR3 length: 15 residues. The ends were cut back, 5 bases at V and 7 bases at J, with 17 bases in the middle. Germline CDR1 is SGHTA and CDR2 is FQGTGA. The CDR3 loop is CASSLPRGRDGELFF. CDR3 coding DNA: TGTGCCAGCAGCCTACCCCGGGGGCGGGACGGGGAGCTGTTTTTT.

The J gene is TRBJ2-1, the V gene TRBV7-9; 14 nucleotides align to TRBD2. With V trimmed by 3 bases and J by 5 bases, 12 bases remained unmatched. The CDR3 totals 19 residues. Germline V lookup: CDR1 SEHNR, CDR2 FQNEAQ (reference sequence). The CDR3 region is CASSFPGLAGVEGDNEQFF. DNA for the CDR3: TGTGCCAGCAGCTTCCCGGGACTAGCGGGAGTAGAGGGTGACAATGAGCAGTTCTTC.